Below are 20 T cell receptor beta chains sequenced from a single sample in a study of T cells in Graves' hyperthyroidism and ophthalmopathy. TCR beta CDR3 region amplification was performed from RNA transcripts. With the HTBI primer set, the TCR CDR3 went through a first round of RT-PCR. TCRdb reanalysed the multiplex PCR reads using MiXCR and keeps one entry per CDR3 protein. The repertoire includes some 800,000 distinct CDR3 sequences, approximately 40% of them detected once, and 7.5% to 9.5% sits in the top ten. The source material was blood. The receptors here all came from a man younger than 35 with Graves' hyperthyroidism.

This clonotype was picked up a small number of times. The rearrangement uses TRBV6-5 and TRBJ2-5; no firm D call. Germline V gene sequence: CDR1 MNHEY, CDR2 SVGAGI. Trimming cost V 5 bases and J 2 bases, with 15 bases left between them. This CDR3 contains 15 residues. CDR3 loop: CASSEGLFGQETQYF. CDR3 nucleotide sequence: TGTGCCAGCAGTGAAGGGCTCTTCGGGCAAGAGACCCAGTACTTC.

As regards this clonotype: One end of the junction varies from germline; a read error may be responsible. The chain recombines TRBV19 with TRBJ1-1, with D uncertain. CDR1 is LNHDA and CDR2 is SQIVND in the germline V gene (reference sequence). The CDR3 is made up of 14 amino acids. CDR3 residues: CASSMFSGNTGAFF. For the CDR3, the DNA is TGTGCCAGTAGTATGTTCTCGGGGAACACTGGAGCTTTCTTT.

The V call is TRBV6-2 or TRBV6-3, the J call TRBJ2-5, with 7 bases matching TRBD2. The CDR3 totals 15 residues. Germline V gene lookup returns CDR1 MNHEY and CDR2 SVGEGT. J lost 5 bases, V lost 4 bases, and 10 bases had no gene match. CDR3 amino acids: CASSWGGSEWETQYF. DNA for the CDR3: TGTGCCAGCAGTTGGGGGGGGAGTGAGTGGGAGACCCAGTACTTC.

For the CDR3, the DNA is TGTGCCAGCACTGGGCCGGGACAGGTTTTCTATGGCTACACCTTC. Protein product: CASTGPGQVFYGYTF. The chain combines TRBV6-5 with TRBJ1-2; 8 positions match TRBD1. Germline-derived CDR1 and CDR2 are MNHEY and SVGAGI. This CDR3 spans 15 amino acids. Trimming cost V 7 bases and J 4 bases; bases outside gene matches: 11.

As regards this clonotype: A junction end diverges from the germline sequence, so it may reflect a read error. The CDR3 DNA is TGCGCCAGCAGACGGACAGGAGACACCGGGGAAAAACTGTTTTTT. Amino acids: CASRRTGDTGEKLFF. The rearrangement links TRBV7-9 to TRBJ1-4, with 7 bases lining up with TRBD1. Per the germline V gene, CDR1 is SEHNR and CDR2 is FQNEAQ (reference sequence). This CDR3 region has 15 residues.

In its sample, this clonotype was seen many times. This chain connects TRBV7-9 to TRBJ1-1, with D possibly matching TRBD1 (6 bases). The CDR3 has 14 residues. Per the germline V gene, CDR1 is SEHNR and CDR2 is FQNEAQ (reference sequence). V was trimmed by 5 bases and J by 4 bases, leaving 14 bases between them. This CDR3 is CASSPGGRGTEAFF. CDR3 bases: TGTGCCAGCAGCCCGGGGGGCAGGGGCACTGAAGCTTTCTTT.

About this clonotype itself: A read error is possible here, since a much larger clone lies one base away. The chain employs TRBV13 and TRBJ1-1; 7 positions agree with TRBD1. After removal of 3 bases from V and 1 base from J, the junction contained 8 bases not matched to a gene. The germline V gene encodes CDR1 PRHDT and CDR2 FYEKMQ (reference sequence). This CDR3 has 16 amino acids. Here the CDR3 reads CASSFGKTGPNTEAFF. The CDR3 bases are TGTGCCAGCAGCTTTGGGAAGACAGGGCCGAACACTGAAGCTTTCTTT. The full variable domain, rest sourced from reference TRBV13 and TRBJ1-1, is AAGVIQSPRHLIKEKRETATLKCYPIPRHDTVYWYQQGPGQDPQFLISFYEKMQSDKGSIPDRFSAQQFSDYHSELNMSSLELGDSALYFCASSFGKTGPNTEAFFGQGTRLTVV.

This clonotype was seen a few times. The J gene is TRBJ1-5, the V gene TRBV6-5; tentatively, D is TRBD1 (5 bases). This CDR3 has 16 amino acids. The germline V gene has CDR1 MNHEY and CDR2 SVGAGI. Between the trimmed V and J ends, which lost 5 bases and 7 bases, there was a span of 21 bases. CDR3 sequence: CASSIRAGLGEQPQHF. The CDR3 DNA sequence: TGTGCCAGCAGTATCCGGGCCGGGCTAGGGGAACAGCCCCAGCATTTT.

This clonotype was detected only a few times. The chain recombines TRBV12-3 or TRBV12-4 with TRBJ1-4, with D unresolved. The ends were cut back, 6 bases at V and 0 bases at J, with 8 bases in the middle. The CDR3 loop spans 14 amino acids. The CDR3 DNA reads TGTGCCAGCAGCTCCACCACAACTAATGAAAAACTGTTTTTT. It encodes CASSSTTTNEKLFF.

This clonotype has a handful of counts. The V call is TRBV19, the J call TRBJ2-7; 12 positions match TRBD2. The CDR3 consists of 15 residues. J was trimmed by 5 bases and V by 5 bases; bases with no gene match: 7. CDR1 and CDR2 (germline): LNHDA, SQIVND (reference sequence). The CDR3 loop reads CASSRRLAGDHEQYF. The CDR3 DNA reads TGTGCCAGTAGTCGCCGACTAGCGGGAGACCACGAGCAGTACTTC.

On this clonotype itself: The final CDR3 position lacks the conserved phenylalanine or tryptophan, pointing to a likely read error. This sequence joins TRBV15 and TRBJ2-7, with TRBD2 matching 12 bases. Germline V gives CDR1 LNHNV, CDR2 YYDKDF (reference sequence). V lost 10 bases, J lost 5 bases, and 9 bases stayed unmatched. This CDR3 has 14 residues. The CDR3, as DNA: TGTGCCAGCAGTACGGGACTAGCGGGCAACGAGCAGTACTCC. Residues: CASSTGLAGNEQYS.

This clonotype has more than one count but fewer than ten. The gene calls are TRBV2 and TRBJ1-5, with D uncertain. This CDR3 has 14 amino acids. V lost 5 bases and J lost 5, with 13 bases in between. From germline, CDR1 is SNHLY and CDR2 FYNNEI. CDR3 residues: CASSSVTWDQPQHF. The CDR3 bases are TGTGCCAGCAGTTCCGTGACCTGGGATCAGCCCCAGCATTTT. Full variable domain (outside the CDR3, taken from reference TRBV2 and TRBJ1-5): EPEVTQTPSHQVTQMGQEVILRCVPISNHLYFYWYRQILGQKVEFLVSFYNNEISEKSEIFDDQFSVERPDGSNFTLKIRSTKLEDSAMYFCASSSVTWDQPQHFGDGTRLSIL.

V is TRBV5-6 and J is TRBJ1-4; D not certain. The CDR3 is 12 amino acids. Trimming removed 7 bases at V and 5 bases at J, with 9 bases between. Germline V gene lookup returns CDR1 SGHDT and CDR2 YYEEEE. Written as DNA, the CDR3 is TGTGCCAGCCCGGTCATAAATGAAAAACTGTTTTTT. Amino acid sequence: CASPVINEKLFF.

This CDR3 reads CASSGGQGAGEQYF. The DNA for the CDR3 is TGTGCCAGCAGTGGTGGACAGGGGGCGGGCGAGCAGTACTTC. The chain links TRBV2 to TRBJ2-7; 11 bases are shared with TRBD1. CDR3 length equals 14 residues. Losses at the gene ends were 4 bases for V and 6 bases for J; bases not matched to a gene: 5. Germline V gene lookup returns CDR1 SNHLY and CDR2 FYNNEI.

This clonotype was counted between two and nine times. The V call is TRBV7-2, the J call TRBJ2-7, with D possibly TRBD1 on 5 matching bases. The V end was cut by 3 bases, the J end by 3 bases, with 12 bases between. This CDR3 is built from 14 residues. The germline gives CDR1 SGHTA, CDR2 FQGNSA. CDR3 amino acids: CASSLSWQGYEQYF. Written as DNA, the CDR3 is TGTGCCAGCAGCTTGTCGTGGCAGGGCTACGAGCAGTACTTC. Full variable domain (rest looked up from reference TRBV7-2 and TRBJ2-7): GAGVSQSPSNKVTEKGKDVELRCDPISGHTALYWYRQSLGQGLEFLIYFQGNSAPDKSGLPSDRFSAERTGGSVSTLTIQRTQQEDSAVYLCASSLSWQGYEQYFGPGTRLTVT.

This clonotype was counted at least ten times. The chain combines TRBV25-1 with TRBJ2-7, with D perhaps TRBD2 (5 bases). There are 13 residues in the CDR3. Looked up from germline, CDR1 is MGHDK and CDR2 is SYGVNS. Trimming stripped 5 bases from V and 6 bases from J, with 14 bases between. The CDR3 DNA sequence: TGTGCCAGCAGTCCACGGGGTGTCCGCGAGCAGTACTTC. Translating gives CASSPRGVREQYF.

The sample holds many counts of this clonotype. The V gene is TRBV29-1, the J gene TRBJ1-1, with 7 bases lining up with TRBD1. The V segment lost 3 bases and the J segment 1 base; nucleotides outside the gene matches: 5. This CDR3 has 14 amino acids. CDR1 SQVTM and CDR2 ANQGSEA come from the germline V gene. CDR3 protein: CSVDYRGGNTEAFF. The CDR3 DNA follows: TGCAGCGTTGACTACAGGGGTGGGAACACTGAAGCTTTCTTT.

The J gene is TRBJ2-7, the V gene TRBV25-1; 13 positions match TRBD2. Germline loops: CDR1 MGHDK, CDR2 SYGVNS. J lost 2 bases, V lost 0 bases, and 7 bases had no gene match. This CDR3 is 18 amino acids long. The CDR3 DNA follows: TGTGCCAGCAGTGAATATTTTGAGACTAGCGGGAGGACCTACGAGCAGTACTTC. Its translation: CASSEYFETSGRTYEQYF.

This chain joins TRBV7-2 and TRBJ2-7; 8 positions agree with TRBD2. The CDR3 extends over 16 amino acids. With 4 bases clipped from V and 2 bases from J, the junction kept 10 bases outside the gene matches. Germline V gives CDR1 SGHTA, CDR2 FQGNSA. The CDR3 nucleotides read TGTGCCAGCAGCTCTAACTTAGCGGGGCCCCCCTACGAGCAGTACTTC. This codes for CASSSNLAGPPYEQYF.

The CDR3, as DNA: TGTGCCAGCAGCGGTGGACTAAGAGAGACCCAGTACTTC. This translates into CASSGGLRETQYF. The chain is built from TRBV9 and TRBJ2-5; a possible D gene is TRBD2 (6 bases). The germline V gene encodes CDR1 SGDLS and CDR2 YYNGEE. Trimming removed 3 bases from V and 4 bases from J, with 10 bases in between. This CDR3 contains 13 residues. Together with reference TRBV9 and TRBJ2-5, the CDR3 gives the full variable domain: DSGVTQTPKHLITATGQRVTLRCSPRSGDLSVYWYQQSLDQGLQFLIQYYNGEERAKGNILERFSAQQFPDLHSELNLSSLELGDSALYFCASSGGLRETQYFGPGTRLLVL.